These T cell receptor beta chains were read from a single sample in a study of blood T cells in healthy people across ages. MiXCR, run by TCRdb on the 5' RACE reads, gives a single entry per CDR3 protein. The sample lists around 1,500,000 distinct CDR3 sequences, approximately 30% seen once, with 7.7% in the top ten. Source material: blood. The receptors were sampled from a woman aged 25 to 39 in good health. Both conserved end residues are trimmed from each CDR3. Clone size, where shown, is once, few, many, or a class for clones that have expanded.

V: TRBV11-2; size: -; J: TRBJ2-1; CDR3: ASSSPQGQSSYNEQF
V: TRBV5-5; size: few; J: TRBJ2-3; CDR3: ASSIRGAALDTQY
V: TRBV7-3; size: few; J: TRBJ2-3; CDR3: ASSLQTGGADTQY
V: TRBV7-9; size: few; J: TRBJ1-2; CDR3: ASSLGQLCGYT
V: TRBV28; size: -; J: TRBJ2-5; CDR3: ASSFPFAPSSGQEKEAQY
V: TRBV6-5; size: -; J: TRBJ2-7; CDR3: ASRELGKGYEQY
V: TRBV3-1; size: few; J: TRBJ2-7; CDR3: ASSLRREEQY
V: TRBV7-2; size: -; J: TRBJ1-3; CDR3: ASSPGGESTGNTIY
V: TRBV20-1; size: few; J: TRBJ1-2; CDR3: SAARTGRNGYT
V: TRBV20-1; size: few; J: TRBJ2-4; CDR3: SAPDLDIQY
V: TRBV6-5; size: -; J: TRBJ1-4; CDR3: ASSRLPGSREKLF
V: TRBV11-2; size: -; J: TRBJ2-7; CDR3: ASSLWDRASEQY
V: TRBV29-1; size: -; J: TRBJ2-1; CDR3: SVEDQRSGHYNEQF
V: TRBV2; size: -; J: TRBJ2-1; CDR3: ASSLETSSGTQF
V: TRBV6-5; size: -; J: TRBJ2-5; CDR3: ASSRDRGVRETQY
V: TRBV2; size: few; J: TRBJ2-3; CDR3: ASSPGDAPTDTQY
V: TRBV6-5; size: many; J: TRBJ1-2; CDR3: ASSYKGNGYT
V: TRBV2; size: -; J: TRBJ2-3; CDR3: TSSDARSGRRTDTQY
V: TRBV7-3; size: -; J: TRBJ2-3; CDR3: ASSLKWPGGLTDTQY
V: TRBV15; size: few; J: TRBJ2-7; CDR3: ATSGAWGDAQY
V: TRBV12-3/TRBV12-4; size: -; J: TRBJ2-3; CDR3: ASSSRMTSGGARDTQY
V: TRBV12-3/TRBV12-4; size: -; J: TRBJ2-4; CDR3: ASSFGGLAKNIQY
V: TRBV7-2; size: few; J: TRBJ2-7; CDR3: ASSLGVTGLAIYEQY
V: TRBV7-9; size: few; J: TRBJ1-2; CDR3: ASTFSEGYTSNYGYT
V: TRBV12-3/TRBV12-4; size: -; J: TRBJ1-5; CDR3: ASSPSIQGRQPQH
V: TRBV24-1; size: many; J: TRBJ2-1; CDR3: ATSEGQGALNEQF
V: TRBV20-1; size: many; J: TRBJ2-7; CDR3: SASTGPNEQY
V: TRBV27; size: few; J: TRBJ2-6; CDR3: ASRGQGFAGASVLT
V: TRBV20-1; size: few; J: TRBJ2-3; CDR3: SASPATSGGTDTQY
V: TRBV12-3/TRBV12-4; size: -; J: TRBJ2-2; CDR3: ASSFSTSGRNTGELF
V: TRBV10-2; size: -; J: TRBJ2-3; CDR3: ASSVLATDTQY
V: TRBV28; size: few; J: TRBJ2-5; CDR3: ASSLELAGTGTQY
V: TRBV7-9; size: -; J: TRBJ2-5; CDR3: ASRPKLGTREETQY
V: TRBV3-1; size: -; J: TRBJ2-7; CDR3: ASSPLLNSYEQY
V: TRBV6-5; size: few; J: TRBJ1-2; CDR3: ASSLSDKDYGYT
V: TRBV28; size: -; J: TRBJ2-1; CDR3: ASSSGTSEF
V: TRBV9; size: few; J: TRBJ2-1; CDR3: ASSGPGAYTYNEQF
V: TRBV3-1; size: few; J: TRBJ2-5; CDR3: ASTRLRQETQY
V: TRBV21-1; size: -; J: -; CDR3: ASTSRHPERVTYEQY
V: TRBV7-2; size: many; J: TRBJ1-5; CDR3: ASSQGQTQPQH